The present entry profiles one T cell receptor beta chain with its context. Its antigen is currently unknown. This sample is part of a study of Ad26.COV2.S vaccination and SARS-CoV-2 variants. Study-level findings and limits: Vaccine and placebo recipients had comparable breadth of non-spike TCRs.

Assay: immunoSEQ multiplex PCR; the TCRdb copy retains only in-frame clones and omits some. The table has 200,000 to 300,000 clones, 88% seen once. V was trimmed by 6 bases and J by 6 bases, leaving 19 bases between them. The V gene's germline CDR1 is MNHEY and CDR2 SVGAGI. This CDR3 region has 15 residues. The treatment: around 19 received Ad26.COV2.S at low or high dose, single or two shots; about 5 received placebo; per-sample allocation not given. Day 63 following the first vaccine or placebo injection was when the samples were taken. The chain uses TRBV6-5 and TRBJ2-3; a weak D match, TRBD1 (6 bases). The sequence derives from a person aged 18-65 years who received the Ad26.COV2.S COVID-19 vaccine or a placebo. This specimen consisted of peripheral blood, obtained in a trial of Ad26.COV2.S vaccine versus placebo. The CDR3 reads CASRSRTALRDTQYF. The CDR3 nucleotides are TGTGCCAGCAGATCTCGGACAGCATTACGCGATACGCAGTATTTT.